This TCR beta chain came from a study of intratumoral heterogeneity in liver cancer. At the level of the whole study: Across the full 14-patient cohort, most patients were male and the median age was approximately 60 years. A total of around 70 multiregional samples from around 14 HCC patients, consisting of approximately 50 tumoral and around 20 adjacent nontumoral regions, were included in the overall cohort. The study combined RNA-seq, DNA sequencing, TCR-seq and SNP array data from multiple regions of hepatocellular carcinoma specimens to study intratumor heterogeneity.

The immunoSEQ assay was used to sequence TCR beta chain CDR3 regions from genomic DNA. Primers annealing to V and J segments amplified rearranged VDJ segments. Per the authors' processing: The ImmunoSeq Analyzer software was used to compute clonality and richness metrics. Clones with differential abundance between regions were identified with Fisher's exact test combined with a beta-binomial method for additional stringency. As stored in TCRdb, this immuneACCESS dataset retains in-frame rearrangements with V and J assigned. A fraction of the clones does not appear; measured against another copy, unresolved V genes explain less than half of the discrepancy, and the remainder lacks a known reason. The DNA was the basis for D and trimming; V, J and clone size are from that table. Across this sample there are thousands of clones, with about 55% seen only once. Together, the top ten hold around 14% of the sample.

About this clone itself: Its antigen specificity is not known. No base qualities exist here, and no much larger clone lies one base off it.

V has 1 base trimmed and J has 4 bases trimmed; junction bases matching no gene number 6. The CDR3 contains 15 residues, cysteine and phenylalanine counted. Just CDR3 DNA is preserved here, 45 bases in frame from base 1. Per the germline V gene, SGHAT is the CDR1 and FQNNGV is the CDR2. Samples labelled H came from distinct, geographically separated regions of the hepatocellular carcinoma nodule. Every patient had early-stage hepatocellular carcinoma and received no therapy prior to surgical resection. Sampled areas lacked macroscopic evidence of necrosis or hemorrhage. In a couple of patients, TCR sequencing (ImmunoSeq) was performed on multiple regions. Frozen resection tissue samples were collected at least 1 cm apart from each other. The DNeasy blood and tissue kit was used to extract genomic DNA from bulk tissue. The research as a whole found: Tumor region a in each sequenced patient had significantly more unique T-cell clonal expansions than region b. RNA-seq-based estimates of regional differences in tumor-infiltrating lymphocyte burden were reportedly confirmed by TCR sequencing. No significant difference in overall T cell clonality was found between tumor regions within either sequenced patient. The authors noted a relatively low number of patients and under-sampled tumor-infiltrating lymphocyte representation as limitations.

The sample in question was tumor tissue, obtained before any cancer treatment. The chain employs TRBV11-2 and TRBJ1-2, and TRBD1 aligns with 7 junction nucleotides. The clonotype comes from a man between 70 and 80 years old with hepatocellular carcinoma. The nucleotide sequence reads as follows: TGTGCCAGCAGCTTAGCCACAGGGGTCGGCTATGGCTACACCTTC. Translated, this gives CASSLATGVGYGYTF.